This T cell receptor (beta chain) was recovered during a study of spatial heterogeneity in lung cancer. Turning to the study itself: Each unique TCR and UMI combination was seen more than ten times on average in raw reads.

Every TCR cDNA molecule carried a tag that served as a unique molecular identifier. One entry per CDR3 protein results from TCRdb running MiXCR on the 5' RACE reads. This repertoire shows tens of thousands of distinct CDR3 sequences, just under 7% found once; its top ten account for more than 13%. Trimming cost V 6 bases and J 0 bases; bases outside gene matches: 8. The length of the CDR3 is 15 residues. Germline V CDR1 and CDR2: SGHRS, YFSETQ. As for time point: sample taken at primary tumor resection. Unsorted whole RNA of tumor, nontumor lung or frozen PBMC was sequenced. The donor group consisted of over 60 patients who had untreated, early-stage non-small cell lung cancer. The sample holds many counts of this clonotype. Its antigen is not known. Regarding the study as a whole: Blood contained ubiquitous expanded tumor TCRs more at resection than at follow-up.

This chain connects TRBV5-1 to TRBJ1-1; TRBD1 matches at 7 bases. Sequenced material: PBMCs, taken at surgery. The sequence came from a male donor with early-stage non-small cell lung cancer. The CDR3 here is CASKIEGALNTEAFF. Written as DNA, the CDR3 is TGCGCCAGCAAAATCGAGGGGGCACTGAACACTGAAGCTTTCTTT.